The 20 T cell receptor beta chains reported below all come from one sample, sequenced in a study of CD8 T cells in ankylosing spondylitis. The study's findings and limits: A motif of fewer than ten highly homologous TCR beta variants was seen as apparently characteristic of ankylosing spondylitis blood.

TCRdb processed the 5' RACE reads anew with MiXCR; each CDR3 protein has one entry. The repertoire holds more than 650,000 distinct CDR3 sequences, around 11% seen once, with roughly 0.51% in the top ten. What these receptors recognize is not known. The material sequenced was blood, either unsorted or a sorted T cell fraction (not recorded which). The receptors shown here come from a male donor with ankylosing spondylitis.

The table lists this clonotype with many counts. J is TRBJ2-7 and V is TRBV20-1; D gene uncertain. This CDR3 comprises 14 residues. CDR1 and CDR2 (germline): DFQATT, SNEGSKA (reference sequence). V dropped 4 bases and J dropped 2 bases, with 15 bases sitting between them. CDR3 in amino acids: CSATSPIGPYEQYF. The CDR3 bases are TGCAGTGCTACTTCCCCCATCGGGCCCTACGAGCAGTACTTC.

Only a few counts were recorded for this clonotype. The gene calls are TRBV28 and TRBJ2-5; perhaps TRBD1 as D (6 bases). This CDR3 region has 12 residues. The V end was cut by 6 bases, the J end by 5 bases, with 10 bases between. CDR1 MDHEN and CDR2 SYDVKM come from the germline V gene. The CDR3 region is CASRLGGETQYF. In nucleotides, the CDR3 is TGTGCCAGCAGATTAGGGGGTGAGACCCAGTACTTC.

The genes are TRBV12-3 or TRBV12-4 and TRBJ2-1; 10 nucleotides line up with TRBD2. V gave up 3 bases and J gave up 12 bases; unmatched junction bases: 5. The CDR3 has 13 residues. The CDR3 loop is CASSFERGGGQFF. The CDR3, as DNA: TGTGCCAGCAGTTTTGAGCGGGGGGGCGGGCAGTTCTTC.

This clonotype appeared a few times. V is TRBV5-1 and J is TRBJ1-1; 7 positions agree with TRBD1. CDR1 is SGHRS and CDR2 is YFSETQ in the germline V gene. The CDR3 sequence is 15 residues long. The trim removed 4 bases at V and 3 bases at J, leaving 9 bases unmatched. CDR3 in amino acids: CASSSTGQVDTEAFF. The CDR3 DNA reads as TGCGCCAGCAGCAGCACCGGACAGGTTGACACTGAAGCTTTCTTT.

This chain connects TRBV20-1 to TRBJ1-5; 7 bases fit TRBD1. The junction had 17 bases not matched to a gene; V was cut back by 2 bases and J by 7 bases. The CDR3 consists of 17 residues. The germline V gene has CDR1 DFQATT and CDR2 SNEGSKA (reference sequence). CDR3 loop: CSARSGREGAVGQPQHF. CDR3 bases: TGCAGTGCTAGATCAGGGCGCGAGGGGGCGGTAGGGCAGCCCCAGCATTTT.

At least ten counts were recorded for this clonotype. One end of the junction varies from germline; a read error may be responsible. The chain couples TRBV20-1 to TRBJ2-3; TRBD2 aligns across 9 bases. CDR1 is DFQATT, CDR2 SNEGSKA, per germline (reference sequence). This CDR3 contains 14 residues. The CDR3 reads CSAALGTSTDTQYF. The CDR3 coding sequence is TGCAGTGCCGCCCTCGGGACTAGCACCGATACGCAGTATTTT.

Only a few counts were recorded for this clonotype. The genes are TRBV5-6 and TRBJ1-3; 7 nucleotides align to TRBD1. Per germline, CDR1 SGHDT and CDR2 YYEEEE. The length of the CDR3 is 13 residues. J lost 4 bases, V lost 4 bases, and 2 bases had no gene match. This CDR3 reads CASSKDRGNTIYF. The CDR3, as DNA: TGTGCCAGCAGCAAGGACAGGGGAAACACCATATATTTT.

In this sample, this clonotype turned up a few times. The chain carries TRBV25-1 and TRBJ2-2, with D hard to call. V shed 8 bases and J shed 1 base, with 8 bases lying between them. CDR1 and CDR2 from the germline V gene are MGHDK and SYGVNS. The CDR3 totals 13 residues. CDR3 in DNA: TGTGCCAGCTCTAAAGGGAACACCGGGGAGCTGTTTTTT. Translation gives CASSKGNTGELFF.

This clonotype was observed once. The chain has TRBV3-1 and TRBJ2-3; 12 bases are a match to TRBD2. The CDR3 spans 15 residues. In germline, CDR1 is LGHDT, CDR2 YNNKEL (reference sequence). V lost 2 bases, J lost 5 bases, and 2 bases stayed unmatched. In DNA form, the CDR3 reads TGTGCCAGCAGCCAAACGACTAGCGGGGGAGATACGCAGTATTTT. Amino acids: CASSQTTSGGDTQYF.

This clonotype showed up just a few times. This chain links TRBV25-1 with TRBJ2-2, with a weak D call TRBD2 (6 bases). Trimming pared 2 bases from V and 5 bases from J, leaving 9 bases between. Germline V CDR1 and CDR2: MGHDK, SYGVNS. The CDR3 loop spans 14 amino acids. The CDR3 DNA reads TGTGCCAGCAGTGAAACTAGCTGGACCGGGGAGCTGTTTTTT. Amino acid sequence: CASSETSWTGELFF.

The chain joins TRBV29-1 to TRBJ1-1, with D uncertain. From germline, CDR1 is SQVTM and CDR2 ANQGSEA. The CDR3 sequence is 14 residues long. The germline V and J ends were trimmed by 3 bases and 3 bases, with 14 bases remaining between them. CDR3 in DNA: TGCAGCGTTGAGAGAGCAACCGGGGACACTGAAGCTTTCTTT. This gives the protein CSVERATGDTEAFF.

This clonotype appeared a few times. The chain carries TRBV6-4 and TRBJ1-2; 12 positions match TRBD1. The CDR3 extends over 15 amino acids. V lost 2 bases and J lost 5; bases outside the gene matches: 3. Looked up from germline, CDR1 is MRHNA and CDR2 is SNTAGT. CDR3 bases: TGTGCCAGCAGTGACCCGGGACAGGGGGCGTATGGCTACACCTTC. Its translation: CASSDPGQGAYGYTF.

The chain joins TRBV4-2 to TRBJ2-6; perhaps TRBD1 as D (5 bases). The V gene lost 0 bases and the J gene lost 0 bases, with 18 bases spanning the gap. The germline V gene encodes CDR1 LGHNA and CDR2 YNFKEQ. The CDR3 extends over 20 amino acids. The CDR3 DNA reads TGTGCCAGCAGCCAAGATCCCCGGGCAGGGCCGTACTCTGGGGCCAACGTCCTGACTTTC. Translated, it gives CASSQDPRAGPYSGANVLTF.

The V and J genes are TRBV29-1 and TRBJ2-2; TRBD1 matches at 9 bases. This CDR3 comprises 14 residues. The V gene's germline CDR1 is SQVTM and CDR2 ANQGSEA. V trimming: 7 bases; J trimming: 5 bases; junction bases outside the gene matches: 8. The CDR3 DNA follows: TGCAGCGCTCAACAGGGGGCACTAACCGGGGAGCTGTTTTTT. Translation gives CSAQQGALTGELFF.

The V call is TRBV7-2, the J call TRBJ2-1, with 10 bases that match TRBD2. Germline assignment: CDR1 SGHTA and CDR2 FQGNSA. The V gene end was trimmed by 2 bases and the J gene end by 7 bases; junction bases not matched to a gene: 5. The CDR3 loop spans 15 amino acids. CDR3 region: CASSLYLAGENEQFF. CDR3 nucleotide sequence: TGTGCCAGCAGCTTATACCTAGCGGGGGAGAATGAGCAGTTCTTC.

The chain employs TRBV27 and TRBJ2-1; no reliable D call. There are 15 residues in the CDR3. Germline values: CDR1 MNHEY, CDR2 SMNVEV (reference sequence). The V and J ends lost 5 bases and 0 bases respectively, with 11 bases between them. CDR3 loop: CASSTTVNSYNEQFF. As DNA, the CDR3 is TGTGCCAGCAGTACGACTGTAAACTCCTACAATGAGCAGTTCTTC.

This clonotype was counted a few times. The chain couples TRBV5-6 to TRBJ2-5; no firm D call. There are 13 residues in the CDR3. Trimming removed 4 bases at V and 5 bases at J, with 12 bases between. Germline lookup yields CDR1 SGHDT and CDR2 YYEEEE. The CDR3 is CASSRQPAETQYF. CDR3 nucleotide sequence: TGTGCCAGCAGCCGCCAGCCGGCGGAGACCCAGTACTTC. The entire variable domain, with the rest obtained from reference TRBV5-6 and TRBJ2-5, is as follows: DAGVTQSPTHLIKTRGQQVTLRCSPKSGHDTVSWYQQALGQGPQFIFQYYEEEERQRGNFPDRFSGHQFPNYSSELNVNALLLGDSALYLCASSRQPAETQYFGPGTRLLVL.

This clonotype was observed at least ten times. This chain uses TRBV10-3 with TRBJ2-7; TRBD2 agrees at 8 bases. From germline, CDR1 is ENHRY and CDR2 SYGVKD. Trimming cost V 10 bases and J 3 bases; bases outside gene matches: 14. The CDR3 is 15 residues long. The CDR3 nucleotides read TGTGCCACCCAGGATTTTAGCGGGGAGTTCTACGAGCAGTACTTC. It encodes CATQDFSGEFYEQYF.

The sample holds a few counts of this clonotype. The rearrangement links TRBV5-5 to TRBJ2-1; 12 positions match TRBD2. Germline lookup yields CDR1 SGHKS and CDR2 YYEKEE (reference sequence). This CDR3 contains 14 residues. After removal of 7 bases from V and 8 bases from J, the junction contained 7 bases not matched to a gene. CDR3 residues: CASSTSGRIDEQFF. CDR3 coding DNA: TGTGCCAGCTCCACTAGCGGGAGGATAGATGAGCAGTTCTTC. Filled out from reference TRBV5-5 and TRBJ2-1, the complete variable domain reads DAGVTQSPTHLIKTRGQQVTLRCSPISGHKSVSWYQQVLGQGPQFIFQYYEKEERGRGNFPDRFSARQFPNYSSELNVNALLLGDSALYLCASSTSGRIDEQFFGPGTRLTVL.

This clonotype showed up many times. The V and J genes are TRBV29-1 and TRBJ2-7; D tentatively fits TRBD1 or TRBD2 (5 bases each). The ends were cut back, 4 bases at V and 0 bases at J, with 10 bases in the middle. Germline values: CDR1 SQVTM, CDR2 ANQGSEA. The CDR3 runs 13 residues. The CDR3 loop is CSVVEDNSYEQYF. The CDR3 coding sequence is TGCAGCGTTGTGGAGGACAACTCCTACGAGCAGTACTTC.